This T cell receptor beta chain was recovered during a study of T-cell reconstitution after alpha-beta-depleted transplantation in children. Unique molecular identifiers were incorporated into the prepared TCRbeta library. TCRdb called the PCR reads again in MiXCR, with one record for every CDR3 protein. The top ten hold 5% of the sample, which has 750,000 to 950,000 distinct CDR3 sequences, under 20% seen once. Study-wide points: After one year, T-cell counts and TCRbeta diversity mostly came from new T cells. In some patients, recipient T cells and intrathymic progenitors surviving conditioning explained high day-60 diversity.

V lost 3 bases and J lost 0, with 11 bases in between. CDR3 size: 16 residues. Germline V gene lookup returns CDR1 MGHRA and CDR2 YSYEKL. A remark on this clonotype: No antigen is known for it.

Here the sequenced sample was PBMCs, mostly from graft donor cells, taken 360 days after TCRalphabeta/CD19-depleted stem cell transplant. This clonotype was obtained from a male patient younger than 18 who had a stem cell transplant for acute lymphoblastic leukemia, so the T cells may come from the graft donor. The chain carries TRBV4-1 and TRBJ2-2; D is unclear. CDR3 amino acids: CASSHLGGSNTGELFF. In DNA form, the CDR3 reads TGCGCCAGCAGCCACCTTGGCGGCTCGAACACCGGGGAGCTGTTTTTT.